The 5 T cell receptor beta chains below were found in one sample sequenced in a study of cytomegalovirus exposure and HLA in healthy donors. PCR amplification relied on 60 Vbeta primers (plus 13 Jbeta primers). Repertoires were generated with immunoSEQ multiplex PCR, while TCRdb's copy carries only in-frame clones and drops some. Here the sample spans some 130,000 clones, 81% being singletons. The material sequenced was PBMCs. The receptors were gathered from a man younger than 30 in good health and CMV-seronegative.

This chain links TRBV2 with TRBJ1-1; possible D gene TRBD1, 6 bases. Trimming cost V 4 bases and J 4 bases, with 13 bases left between them. Germline V gene data show CDR1 as SNHLY and CDR2 as FYNNEI. This CDR3 has 14 amino acids. The CDR3 coding sequence is TGTGCCAGCAGTGTACAGGGTAGGGTCACTGAAGCTTTCTTT. Protein sequence: CASSVQGRVTEAFF.

The chain carries TRBV13 and TRBJ1-2; TRBD1 matches at 7 bases. The trim removed 1 base at V and 5 bases at J, leaving 7 bases unmatched. The CDR3 spans 15 residues. The germline V gene has CDR1 PRHDT and CDR2 FYEKMQ (reference sequence). This chain's CDR3 is CASSLEGQIRYGYTF. In nucleotides, the CDR3 is TGTGCCAGCAGCTTAGAGGGACAGATAAGATATGGCTACACCTTC.

This clone was seen only a few times. This chain uses TRBV4-1 with TRBJ1-4; TRBD1 matches 7 bases. Germline values: CDR1 MGHRA, CDR2 YSYEKL. Trimming at V came to 4 bases and at J to 8 bases, leaving 7 bases not matched to a gene. CDR3 length: 14 residues. For the CDR3, the DNA is TGCGCCAGCAGCCGACGACAGGGAAGGGAAAAACTGTTTTTT. Protein product: CASSRRQGREKLFF.

The chain couples TRBV19 to TRBJ1-5, with a possible D match to TRBD1 (6 bases). The CDR3 contains 15 residues. Germline V gives CDR1 LNHDA, CDR2 SQIVND (reference sequence). Trimming removed 5 bases at V and 2 bases at J, with 13 bases between. The CDR3 DNA is TGTGCCAGTAGTCCCTCGTGGACAGGCAATCAGCCCCAGCATTTT. Protein product: CASSPSWTGNQPQHF.

This chain connects TRBV5-4 to TRBJ2-3, with a weak D call TRBD2 (6 bases). CDR3 length: 14 residues. V was clipped by 0 bases and J by 4 bases, with 9 bases between them. The V gene's germline CDR1 is SGHNT and CDR2 YYREEE (reference sequence). In nucleotides, the CDR3 is TGTGCCAGCAGCTTGGGCGGGGATGCAGATACGCAGTATTTT. It specifies CASSLGGDADTQYF.